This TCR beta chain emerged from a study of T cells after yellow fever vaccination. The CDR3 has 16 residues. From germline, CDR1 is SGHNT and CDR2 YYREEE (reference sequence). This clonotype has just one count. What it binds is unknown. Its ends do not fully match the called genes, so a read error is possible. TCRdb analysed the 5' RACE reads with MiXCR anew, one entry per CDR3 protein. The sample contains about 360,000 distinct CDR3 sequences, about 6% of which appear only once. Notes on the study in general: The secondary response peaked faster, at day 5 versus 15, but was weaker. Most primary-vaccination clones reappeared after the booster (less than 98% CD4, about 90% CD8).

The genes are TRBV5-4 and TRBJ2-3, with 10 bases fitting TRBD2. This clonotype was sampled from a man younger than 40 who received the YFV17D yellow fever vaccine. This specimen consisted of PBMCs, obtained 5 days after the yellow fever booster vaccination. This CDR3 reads CASSLKLAGHTDTQCF. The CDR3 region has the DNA TGTGCCAGCAGCTTGAAACTAGCGGGACACACAGATACGCAGTGTTTT.